Listed here are 11 T cell receptor beta chains from one sample, sequenced in a study of blood T cells in healthy people across ages. Alongside a J-beta primer mix, a sample-barcoded 5' primer served in a second PCR lasting roughly 7 to 12 cycles. A single record per CDR3 protein comes from TCRdb applying MiXCR to the 5' RACE reads. The sample records around 970,000 distinct CDR3 sequences, about 51% being singletons. Sample: blood. The receptors stem from an older woman in good health.

The table lists this clonotype with a few counts. V and J are TRBV27 and TRBJ1-4; tentatively, D is TRBD1 (6 bases). The CDR3 covers 16 residues. CDR1 is MNHEY, CDR2 SMNVEV, per germline (reference sequence). V was cut by 4 bases and J by 7 bases, with 19 bases left in between. The CDR3 here is CASSSPGAGPSEKLFF. CDR3 in DNA: TGTGCCAGCAGTTCCCCGGGGGCAGGACCTAGTGAAAAACTGTTTTTT.

This clonotype turned up a few times. V usage is TRBV4-3 and J usage is TRBJ2-3, with a tentative D call TRBD1 (6 bases). CDR1 is LGHNA, CDR2 YSLEER, per germline. V was cut by 5 bases and J by 7 bases, with 10 bases left in between. The CDR3 runs 12 residues. The CDR3 protein is CASSATGNTQYF. In nucleotides, the CDR3 is TGCGCCAGCAGCGCTACAGGGAATACGCAGTATTTT.

The chain joins TRBV20-1 to TRBJ2-7; D unclear. Trimming stripped 5 bases from V and 0 bases from J, with 8 bases between. Germline V CDR1 and CDR2: DFQATT, SNEGSKA (reference sequence). The CDR3 is made up of 12 amino acids. CDR3 coding DNA: TGCAGTGCTCAGACTCACTCCTACGAGCAGTACTTC. This translates into CSAQTHSYEQYF.

This CDR3 reads CATSSNRGSEQFF. In nucleotides, the CDR3 is TGTGCCACCAGCAGCAACAGGGGGAGTGAGCAGTTCTTC. The chain links TRBV15 to TRBJ2-1, with 8 nucleotides matching TRBD1. The CDR3 runs 13 residues. The V gene end was trimmed by 3 bases and the J gene end by 9 bases; junction bases not matched to a gene: 4. From germline, CDR1 is LNHNV and CDR2 YYDKDF (reference sequence).

The chain has TRBV20-1 and TRBJ2-3; no clear D. Germline CDR1 DFQATT, CDR2 SNEGSKA (reference sequence). The V gene lost 0 bases and the J gene lost 3 bases, with 13 bases spanning the gap. The CDR3 has 15 residues. Here the CDR3 DNA reads TGCAGTGCTAGAGATCTTCTGGACCTAACAGATACGCAGTATTTT. This codes for CSARDLLDLTDTQYF.

This clonotype was counted a single time. The chain links TRBV20-1 to TRBJ2-5, with D uncertain. The germline V gene has CDR1 DFQATT and CDR2 SNEGSKA (reference sequence). With 4 bases removed from V and 1 base from J, the gap between germline ends came to 7 bases. The CDR3 spans 12 residues. This CDR3 is CSATVAQETQYF. The CDR3 DNA reads TGCAGTGCTACGGTGGCCCAAGAGACCCAGTACTTC.

This sequence joins TRBV20-1 and TRBJ2-6; TRBD2 might be the D (6 bases). The ends were cut back, 0 bases at V and 0 bases at J, with 9 bases in the middle. CDR1 and CDR2 from the germline V gene are DFQATT and SNEGSKA (reference sequence). The CDR3 is made up of 16 amino acids. The CDR3 coding sequence is TGCAGTGCTAGAGATTTGGGGGGCTCTGGGGCCAACGTCCTGACTTTC. Protein product: CSARDLGGSGANVLTF.

This rearrangement joins TRBV4-1 to TRBJ1-4; D uncertain. This CDR3 contains 14 residues. V lost 1 base and J lost 7, with 10 bases in between. The germline CDR1 and CDR2 sequences are MGHRA and YSYEKL. DNA of the CDR3: TGCGCCAGCAGCCAAGGGGGTGCCGGTGAAAAACTGTTTTTT. This sequence encodes CASSQGGAGEKLFF.

This rearrangement joins TRBV9 to TRBJ2-5; D is perhaps TRBD2 (5 bases). The germline V gene encodes CDR1 SGDLS and CDR2 YYNGEE. Trimming shortened V by 2 bases and J by 11 bases, and 16 bases separated the two germline ends. CDR3 size: 13 residues. The chain's CDR3 is CASSVVSVDEQYF. DNA for the CDR3: TGTGCCAGCAGCGTTGTTAGCGTAGATGAGCAGTACTTC.

This clonotype has more than one count but fewer than ten. This rearrangement joins TRBV5-6 to TRBJ2-5, with 9 bases matching TRBD2. The CDR3 is made up of 14 amino acids. CDR1 SGHDT and CDR2 YYEEEE come from the germline V gene. The V segment lost 6 bases and the J segment 4 bases; nucleotides outside the gene matches: 7. CDR3 DNA: TGTGCCAGCAACGAGGCGGGAGGGGGAGAGACCCAGTACTTC. It is translated as CASNEAGGGETQYF.

This chain connects TRBV5-1 to TRBJ2-1; weak D call: TRBD2 (7 bases). The V and J ends lost 5 bases and 7 bases respectively, with 22 bases between them. The CDR3 extends over 16 amino acids. The germline V gene encodes CDR1 SGHRS and CDR2 YFSETQ. The CDR3 region is CASSLQGGGMVNEQFF. The CDR3 DNA follows: TGCGCCAGCAGTCTTCAAGGGGGGGGAATGGTTAATGAGCAGTTCTTC.